Below, 32 T cell receptor beta chains from the same sample are listed, as sequenced in a study of cytomegalovirus exposure and HLA in healthy donors. Primers included in the PCR were 60 Vbeta and 13 Jbeta primers. The table came from immunoSEQ multiplex PCR; TCRdb's copy has only in-frame clones and leaves some out. In the table there are fewer than 150,000 clones, more than 75% of which are singletons. The sample taken for sequencing was PBMCs. All receptors come from a middle-aged woman in good health and CMV-seropositive.

The gene calls are TRBV9 and TRBJ2-7, with 8 bases identical to TRBD2. Germline values: CDR1 SGDLS, CDR2 YYNGEE. The V segment lost 3 bases and the J segment 3 bases; nucleotides outside the gene matches: 11. The length of the CDR3 is 16 residues. Here the CDR3 DNA reads TGTGCCAGCAGCGCCCGGAGCGGGAGTGCAGTCTACGAGCAGTACTTC. This codes for CASSARSGSAVYEQYF.

In this sample, this clone turned up a few times. The chain is built from TRBV18 and TRBJ1-1; 8 nucleotides agree with TRBD1. This CDR3 has 16 residues. V dropped 3 bases and J dropped 3; count of bases not matched to a gene: 9. The germline gives CDR1 KGHSH, CDR2 LQKENI. The CDR3 spells CASSPSGGTGDTEAFF. The CDR3 DNA is TGTGCCAGCTCACCTTCGGGTGGGACAGGCGACACTGAAGCTTTCTTT.

Worth noting for this clone: Distinct nucleotide sequences in the sample also encode this CDR3. This sequence joins TRBV9 and TRBJ2-1, with 7 bases identical to TRBD2. The germline CDR1 and CDR2 sequences are SGDLS and YYNGEE. V lost 0 bases to trimming and J lost 3 bases; unmatched junction nucleotides: 3. The CDR3 is 15 amino acids. CDR3 DNA: TGTGCCAGCAGCGTAGGGGGCGGGAGCTACAATGAGCAGTTCTTC. Residues: CASSVGGGSYNEQFF.

The rearrangement uses TRBV5-1 and TRBJ2-6; D perhaps matches TRBD2 (5 bases). V was trimmed by 1 base and J by 2 bases, leaving 7 bases between them. Germline CDR1 SGHRS, CDR2 YFSETQ. This CDR3 contains 15 residues. CDR3: CASSLQRAGANVLTF. The DNA of the CDR3 is TGCGCCAGCAGCTTGCAGAGGGCTGGGGCCAACGTCCTGACTTTC.

This sequence joins TRBV5-4 and TRBJ1-2, with 7 nucleotides matching TRBD1. V shed 0 bases and J 7 bases; nucleotides not matched to a gene: 6. Germline lookup yields CDR1 SGHNT and CDR2 YYREEE (reference sequence). This CDR3 has 14 residues. DNA of the CDR3: TGTGCCAGCAGCTTGGGGGACAGCCCTAGTGGCTACACCTTC. Translation gives CASSLGDSPSGYTF.

This clone occurred a few times. Distinct nucleotide sequences in the sample also encode this CDR3. This chain joins TRBV5-1 and TRBJ1-4; the match to TRBD1 covers 7 bases. J lost 5 bases, V lost 1 base, and 5 bases had no gene match. Germline CDR1 SGHRS, CDR2 YFSETQ. CDR3 length: 15 amino acids. The CDR3, as DNA: TGCGCCAGCAGCTTGCTCGGGACAGAGAATGAAAAACTGTTTTTT. As protein: CASSLLGTENEKLFF.

This clone was counted between two and nine times. The CDR3 reads CASSPGVAAYNEQFF. CDR3 bases: TGTGCCAGCTCACCCGGGGTAGCAGCTTACAATGAGCAGTTCTTC. The V gene is TRBV18, the J gene TRBJ2-1; possibly TRBD2 for D (5 bases). Germline CDR1 is KGHSH and CDR2 is LQKENI. The CDR3 sequence is 15 residues long. Deletions cut 3 bases from V and 4 bases from J, with 13 bases between.

The table lists this clone with many counts. The rearrangement joins TRBV6-1 to TRBJ2-7; possible D gene TRBD1, 6 bases. With 6 bases removed from V and 3 bases from J, the gap between germline ends came to 9 bases. The CDR3 spans 12 residues. CDR1 is MNHNS, CDR2 SASEGT, per germline. CDR3 sequence (DNA): TGTGCCAGCAGGGGGACAATCTACGAGCAGTACTTC. Translation gives CASRGTIYEQYF.

The chain has TRBV29-1 and TRBJ2-4; maybe TRBD2 (6 bases). Germline CDR1 and CDR2: SQVTM and ANQGSEA. The CDR3 has 13 residues. The V and J ends lost 5 bases and 4 bases respectively, with 12 bases between them. The CDR3 coding sequence is TGCAGCGTTCTAATCGGGGGAAAAAACATTCAGTACTTC. It yields the protein CSVLIGGKNIQYF.

The chain is built from TRBV11-3 and TRBJ2-7, with a possible D match to TRBD2 (6 bases). Looked up from germline, CDR1 is SGHNT and CDR2 is YENEEA. Trimming cost V 1 base and J 4 bases, with 11 bases left between them. CDR3 length: 14 residues. This CDR3 is CASSLGVRGYEQYF. CDR3 coding DNA: TGTGCCAGCAGCTTAGGGGTGCGGGGTTACGAGCAGTACTTC.

V is TRBV9 and J is TRBJ2-1; the match to TRBD1 covers 9 bases. The germline V gene has CDR1 SGDLS and CDR2 YYNGEE. CDR3 size: 13 residues. Germline trimming cut 5 bases from V and 7 bases from J; bases unmatched to any gene: 4. CDR3 bases: TGTGCCAGCAGTGGCGGGACAGGGAATGAGCAGTTCTTC. The encoded protein is CASSGGTGNEQFF.

The rearrangement links TRBV19 to TRBJ1-1; 7 bases map to TRBD1. Germline CDR1 LNHDA, CDR2 SQIVND (reference sequence). J gave up 5 bases and V 6 bases, and 6 bases lay outside the gene matches. CDR3 size: 13 residues. CDR3 region: CASSQDRDTEAFF. The CDR3 bases are TGTGCCAGTAGCCAAGACAGGGATACTGAAGCTTTCTTT.

V usage is TRBV7-9 and J usage is TRBJ2-7; D not certain. CDR3 length: 15 residues. The germline CDR1 and CDR2 sequences are SEHNR and FQNEAQ (reference sequence). V dropped 5 bases and J dropped 0 bases, with 14 bases sitting between them. The CDR3 protein is CASSLGTAISYEQYF. In DNA, the CDR3 is TGTGCCAGCAGCCTCGGAACAGCTATCTCCTACGAGCAGTACTTC.

The chain uses TRBV6-1 and TRBJ2-7; 10 bases map to TRBD2. CDR1 MNHNS and CDR2 SASEGT come from the germline V gene. The CDR3 length is 14 residues. V trimming: 7 bases; J trimming: 3 bases; junction bases outside the gene matches: 6. In DNA form, the CDR3 reads TGTGCCAGCAAACCGCTAGCGGGGGACTACGAGCAGTACTTC. This encodes CASKPLAGDYEQYF.

This clone has just one count. V usage is TRBV28 and J usage is TRBJ1-4; the D is unclear. The length of the CDR3 is 11 residues. Per the germline V gene, CDR1 is MDHEN and CDR2 is SYDVKM. V lost 4 bases and J 8 bases, leaving 5 bases between the germline ends. The CDR3 here is CASSSSEKLFF. In DNA, the CDR3 is TGTGCCAGCAGTTCTAGCGAAAAACTGTTTTTT.

The rearrangement links TRBV4-1 to TRBJ2-2, with 9 bases that match TRBD1. With V trimmed by 4 bases and J by 5 bases, 5 bases remained unmatched. Germline-derived CDR1 and CDR2 are MGHRA and YSYEKL. The CDR3 contains 15 residues. The DNA for the CDR3 is TGCGCCAGCAGCCTAGAGGGACAGGGAACCGGGGAGCTGTTTTTT. It codes for CASSLEGQGTGELFF.

The V and J genes are TRBV12-5 and TRBJ1-4; a possible D gene is TRBD1 (6 bases). Germline V CDR1 and CDR2: LGHNT, FRNRAP. There are 17 residues in the CDR3. The V and J ends lost 4 bases and 8 bases respectively, with 23 bases between them. The CDR3 region has the DNA TGTGCTAGTGGTTCGGGGCAGGGGACCGGAGTAGGAGAAAAACTGTTTTTT. Translation: CASGSGQGTGVGEKLFF.

The V call is TRBV7-3, the J call TRBJ2-2, with D unresolved. CDR1 is SGHTA and CDR2 is FQGTGA in the germline V gene. The CDR3 length is 15 residues. V lost 4 bases and J 4 bases, leaving 13 bases between the germline ends. The CDR3 is CASSSTTVATGELFF. DNA for the CDR3: TGTGCCAGCAGCTCGACAACAGTCGCCACCGGGGAGCTGTTTTTT.

This chain uses TRBV6-1 with TRBJ1-4; D perhaps matches TRBD1 (6 bases). Looked up from germline, CDR1 is MNHNS and CDR2 is SASEGT. This CDR3 spans 13 amino acids. Trimming removed 6 bases at V and 10 bases at J, with 15 bases between. CDR3 in amino acids: CASRQGREGKLFF. The CDR3 nucleotides are TGTGCCAGCAGGCAGGGGCGCGAAGGAAAACTGTTTTTT.

This chain joins TRBV7-2 and TRBJ2-3; 8 nucleotides line up with TRBD2. The junction had 4 bases not matched to a gene; V was cut back by 5 bases and J by 0 bases. Germline CDR1 SGHTA, CDR2 FQGNSA. The CDR3 length is 15 residues. In DNA, the CDR3 is TGTGCCAGCAGCGCACCTAGCGGGAGCACAGATACGCAGTATTTT. Translation gives CASSAPSGSTDTQYF.

This sequence joins TRBV19 and TRBJ1-5, with a weak D call TRBD1 (6 bases). The CDR3 contains 16 residues. Trimming removed 7 bases from V and 0 bases from J, with 16 bases in between. Germline V gene sequence: CDR1 LNHDA, CDR2 SQIVND (reference sequence). The CDR3 sequence is CASTLGQSYSNQPQHF. DNA for the CDR3: TGTGCCAGTACGCTTGGACAGTCCTATAGCAATCAGCCCCAGCATTTT.

The chain uses TRBV6-6 and TRBJ2-2, with TRBD1 matching over 7 bases. The CDR3 has 14 amino acids. In germline, CDR1 is MNHNY, CDR2 SVGAGI (reference sequence). CDR3: CASQRQGNTGELFF. CDR3 bases: TGTGCGAGCCAGAGACAGGGAAACACCGGGGAGCTGTTTTTT.

This clone was observed a handful of times. The chain combines TRBV5-8 with TRBJ1-4; the D is unclear. Germline CDR1 SGHTS, CDR2 YDEGEE. Trimming took 0 bases from V and 8 from J, leaving 11 bases between them. This CDR3 spans 14 amino acids. This CDR3 is CASSLGRGYEKLFF. DNA for the CDR3: TGTGCCAGCAGCTTGGGCAGAGGATACGAAAAACTGTTTTTT. The complete variable domain, with remaining parts taken from reference TRBV5-8 and TRBJ1-4, reads EAGVTQSPTHLIKTRGQQATLRCSPISGHTSVYWYQQALGLGLQFLLWYDEGEERNRGNFPPRFSGRQFPNYSSELNVNALELEDSALYLCASSLGRGYEKLFFGSGTQLSVL.

The rearrangement links TRBV5-1 to TRBJ2-5; TRBD2 is a possible D gene (6 bases). TRBJ2-7 explains the end of the DNA better; the J call may be wrong. The germline V gene encodes CDR1 SGHRS and CDR2 YFSETQ. The CDR3 extends over 14 amino acids. The CDR3 region is CASQTSLGFYEQYF. The DNA of the CDR3 is TGCGCCAGCCAAACTAGCTTAGGTTTCTACGAGCAGTACTTC.

The V call is TRBV11-2, the J call TRBJ2-1, with 10 bases fitting TRBD2. V shed 0 bases and J 3 bases; nucleotides not matched to a gene: 8. CDR3 size: 18 residues. Germline loops: CDR1 SGHAT, CDR2 FQNNGV. CDR3 DNA: TGTGCCAGCAGCTTAGATCTCACTAGCGGGAAGATCTACAATGAGCAGTTCTTC. This sequence encodes CASSLDLTSGKIYNEQFF.

The J gene is TRBJ2-5, the V gene TRBV13; 8 positions match TRBD2. The J call may be incorrect, as the DNA end agrees better with TRBJ2-7. Germline V gene data show CDR1 as PRHDT and CDR2 as FYEKMQ (reference sequence). This CDR3 is built from 16 residues. The CDR3 DNA reads TGTGCCAGCAGCTTAAGCGAGGCGGGAGGCCCTTACGAGCAGTACTTC. It yields the protein CASSLSEAGGPYEQYF.

This clone was recorded a few times. This chain uses TRBV7-9 with TRBJ2-3; possibly TRBD2 for D (6 bases). V was trimmed by 5 bases and J by 1 base, leaving 16 bases between them. There are 16 residues in the CDR3. Germline assignment: CDR1 SEHNR and CDR2 FQNEAQ (reference sequence). CDR3 coding DNA: TGTGCCAGCAGCCCTCCCGGGAGCAGGGGCACAGATACGCAGTATTTT. Translating it yields CASSPPGSRGTDTQYF.

The J gene is TRBJ2-7, the V gene TRBV7-2; a possible D gene is TRBD1 (6 bases). Trimming shortened V by 5 bases and J by 5 bases, and 16 bases separated the two germline ends. The CDR3 runs to 14 residues. CDR1 and CDR2 (germline): SGHTA, FQGNSA. The CDR3 is CASSPRRGNNEQYF. CDR3 DNA: TGTGCCAGCAGCCCCCGAAGGGGGAACAACGAGCAGTACTTC.

V usage is TRBV30 and J usage is TRBJ1-5, with no clear D. The CDR3 extends over 14 amino acids. Trimming shortened V by 4 bases and J by 4 bases, and 14 bases separated the two germline ends. The germline gives CDR1 GTSNPN, CDR2 SVGIG (reference sequence). CDR3 nucleotide sequence: TGTGCCTGGATATTTGCGGGGTTAAATCAGCCCCAGCATTTT. Protein product: CAWIFAGLNQPQHF.

The chain links TRBV5-5 to TRBJ1-2; TRBD1 aligns across 8 bases. The CDR3 covers 15 residues. V trimming: 4 bases; J trimming: 5 bases; junction bases outside the gene matches: 10. The V gene's germline CDR1 is SGHKS and CDR2 YYEKEE (reference sequence). The chain's CDR3 is CASSLGPTGVYGYTF. The CDR3 bases are TGTGCCAGCAGCCTGGGACCGACAGGGGTTTATGGCTACACCTTC.

This clone has a single count. The V call is TRBV29-1, the J call TRBJ2-3; the D gene is possibly TRBD1 (5 bases). The CDR3 runs 12 residues. Deletions cut 6 bases from V and 8 bases from J, with 15 bases between. Germline V gene data show CDR1 as SQVTM and CDR2 as ANQGSEA. The CDR3 is CSVVQQGSTQYF. CDR3 DNA sequence: TGCAGCGTAGTGCAGCAGGGTAGTACGCAGTATTTT.

The CDR3 DNA reads as TGTGCCAGCAGCTCTGGCCATACGCAGTATTTT. Amino acid sequence: CASSSGHTQYF. The chain carries TRBV28 and TRBJ2-3; D remains unclear. Trimming pared 6 bases from V and 7 bases from J, leaving 8 bases between. The length of the CDR3 is 11 residues. The germline V gene encodes CDR1 MDHEN and CDR2 SYDVKM.